This TCR beta chain was identified during a study of T cells in Graves' hyperthyroidism and ophthalmopathy. Concerning this clonotype: Antigen: not known.

Using RNA transcripts as the source, TCR beta CDR3 regions were amplified. First-round RT-PCR of the TCR CDR3 relied on the HTBI primer set. TCRdb analysed the multiplex PCR reads with MiXCR anew, one entry per CDR3 protein. The data show under 550,000 distinct CDR3 sequences, 15% to 20% seen once. Germline V gene sequence: CDR1 SGHAT, CDR2 FQNNGV. V was trimmed by 5 bases and J by 2 bases, leaving 9 bases between them. CDR3 length equals 13 residues. Study-level points and caveats: Ophthalmopathy was told apart from stable hyperthyroidism by a 13 V-J model.

Patients having uncontrolled infection, another autoimmune disease, pregnancy or lactation were not included. Thyroid ultrasound, orbital computed tomography, clinical symptoms, and serum thyroxine and TRAb underpinned diagnoses. PBMCs stemmed from about 9.7 ml fresh peripheral blood. Sequencing used blood. The receptor comes from a middle-aged man with Graves' ophthalmopathy. The genes are TRBV11-2 and TRBJ1-2; no clear D. The CDR3 is CASSPPRNYGYTF. CDR3 in DNA: TGTGCCAGCAGCCCACCAAGGAACTATGGCTACACCTTC.